This T cell receptor (beta chain) was identified in a study of CD8 T cells in Susac syndrome. An input of roughly 0.5 to 1 ug of RNA was subjected to reverse transcription using random hexamers. From the immunoSEQ multiplex PCR reads, TCRdb called clonotypes with MiXCR, one entry per CDR3 protein. Here the sample spans some 100,000 distinct CDR3 sequences, around 93% being singletons. In contrast to the negatively isolated CD8+ and CD4+ T cells, TEMRA cells were FACS-enriched. The receptor was isolated from a human donor in good health. Material for sequencing was CD8+ T cells from PBMCs.

The CDR3 sequence: CASSSVQGLEQYF. CDR3 nucleotide sequence: TGTGCCAGCAGCAGCGTACAGGGGTTGGAGCAGTACTTC. The gene calls are TRBV5-6 and TRBJ2-7; 7 positions agree with TRBD1. This CDR3 spans 13 amino acids. Unmatched junction bases numbered 8, after V lost 4 bases and J lost 7 bases. Looked up from germline, CDR1 is SGHDT and CDR2 is YYEEEE. The full variable domain, completed using reference TRBV5-6 and TRBJ2-7, is DAGVTQSPTHLIKTRGQQVTLRCSPKSGHDTVSWYQQALGQGPQFIFQYYEEEERQRGNFPDRFSGHQFPNYSSELNVNALLLGDSALYLCASSSVQGLEQYFGPGTRLTVT.